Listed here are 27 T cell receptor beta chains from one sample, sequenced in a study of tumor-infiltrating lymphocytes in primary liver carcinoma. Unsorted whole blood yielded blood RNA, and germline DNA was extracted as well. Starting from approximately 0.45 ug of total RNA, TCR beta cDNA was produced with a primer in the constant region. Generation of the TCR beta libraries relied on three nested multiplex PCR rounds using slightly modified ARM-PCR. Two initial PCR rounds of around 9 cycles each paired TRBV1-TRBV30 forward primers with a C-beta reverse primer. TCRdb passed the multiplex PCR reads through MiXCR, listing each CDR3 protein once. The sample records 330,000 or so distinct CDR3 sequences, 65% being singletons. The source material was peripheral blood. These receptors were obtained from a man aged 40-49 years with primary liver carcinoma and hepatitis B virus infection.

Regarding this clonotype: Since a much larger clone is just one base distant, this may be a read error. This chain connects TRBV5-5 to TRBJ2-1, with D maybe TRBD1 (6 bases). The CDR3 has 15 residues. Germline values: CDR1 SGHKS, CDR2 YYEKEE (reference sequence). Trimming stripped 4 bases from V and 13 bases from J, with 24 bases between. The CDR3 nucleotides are TGTGCCAGCAGCCCGACCCCGACAGGCCAAGAGACCCAGTTCTTC. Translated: CASSPTPTGQETQFF.

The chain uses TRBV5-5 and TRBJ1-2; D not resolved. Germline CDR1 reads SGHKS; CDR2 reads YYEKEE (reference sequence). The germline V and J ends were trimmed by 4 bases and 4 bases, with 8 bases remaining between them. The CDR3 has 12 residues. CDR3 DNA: TGTGCCAGCAGCCCCGGGAGCTATGGCTACACCTTC. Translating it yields CASSPGSYGYTF.

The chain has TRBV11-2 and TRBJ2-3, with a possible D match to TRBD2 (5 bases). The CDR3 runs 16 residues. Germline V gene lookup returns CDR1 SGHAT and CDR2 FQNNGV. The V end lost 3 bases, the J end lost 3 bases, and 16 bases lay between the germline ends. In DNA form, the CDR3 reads TGTGCCAGCAGCTTCCAAGTAGCAGGAGGTACAGATACGCAGTATTTT. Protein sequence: CASSFQVAGGTDTQYF.

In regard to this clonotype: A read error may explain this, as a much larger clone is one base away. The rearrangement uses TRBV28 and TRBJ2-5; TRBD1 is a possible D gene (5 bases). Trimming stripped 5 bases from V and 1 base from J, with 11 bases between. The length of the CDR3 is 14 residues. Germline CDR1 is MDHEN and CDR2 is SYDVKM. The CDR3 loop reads CASSLRALQETQYF. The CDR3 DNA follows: TGTGCCAGCAGTCTCAGGGCCCTCCAAGAGACCCAGTACTTC. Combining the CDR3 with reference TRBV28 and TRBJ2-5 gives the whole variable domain DVKVTQSSRYLVKRTGEKVFLECVQDMDHENMFWYRQDPGLGLRLIYFSYDVKMKEKGDIPEGYSVSREKKERFSLILESASTNQTSMYLCASSLRALQETQYFGPGTRLLVL.

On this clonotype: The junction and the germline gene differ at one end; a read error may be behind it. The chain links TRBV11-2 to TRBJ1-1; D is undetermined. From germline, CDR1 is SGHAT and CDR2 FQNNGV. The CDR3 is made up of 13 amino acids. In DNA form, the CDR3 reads TGTGCCAGCAGCGTGGGGTTGCACACTGATGCTTCCTTT. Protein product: CASSVGLHTDASF.

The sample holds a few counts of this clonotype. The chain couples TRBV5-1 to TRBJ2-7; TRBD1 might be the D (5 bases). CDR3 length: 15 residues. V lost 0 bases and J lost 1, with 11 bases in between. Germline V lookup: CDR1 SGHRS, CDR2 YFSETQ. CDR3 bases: TGCGCCAGCAGCTTGGCAGGGTTTGTTTCCTACGAGCAGTACTTC. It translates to CASSLAGFVSYEQYF.

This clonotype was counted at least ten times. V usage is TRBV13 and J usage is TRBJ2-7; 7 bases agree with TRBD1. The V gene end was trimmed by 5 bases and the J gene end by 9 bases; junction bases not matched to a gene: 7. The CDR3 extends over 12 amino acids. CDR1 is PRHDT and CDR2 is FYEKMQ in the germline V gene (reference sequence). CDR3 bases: TGTGCCAGCAGCCCACCACAGGGGTGGCAGTACTTC. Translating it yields CASSPPQGWQYF.

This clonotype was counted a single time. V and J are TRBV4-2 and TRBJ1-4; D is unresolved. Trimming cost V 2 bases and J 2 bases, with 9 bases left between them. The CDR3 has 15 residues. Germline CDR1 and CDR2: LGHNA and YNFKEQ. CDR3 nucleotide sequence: TGTGCCAGCAGCCAACGGAAGGCGACTAATGAAAAACTGTTTTTT. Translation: CASSQRKATNEKLFF.

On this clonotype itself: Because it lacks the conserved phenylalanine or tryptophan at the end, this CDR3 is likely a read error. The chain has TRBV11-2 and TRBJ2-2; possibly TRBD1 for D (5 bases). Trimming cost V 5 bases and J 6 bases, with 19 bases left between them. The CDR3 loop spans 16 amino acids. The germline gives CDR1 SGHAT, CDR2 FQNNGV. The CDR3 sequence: CASSPTGSGPSGELFI. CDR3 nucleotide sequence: TGTGCCAGCAGCCCTACCGGGTCAGGGCCTTCCGGGGAGCTGTTTATT.

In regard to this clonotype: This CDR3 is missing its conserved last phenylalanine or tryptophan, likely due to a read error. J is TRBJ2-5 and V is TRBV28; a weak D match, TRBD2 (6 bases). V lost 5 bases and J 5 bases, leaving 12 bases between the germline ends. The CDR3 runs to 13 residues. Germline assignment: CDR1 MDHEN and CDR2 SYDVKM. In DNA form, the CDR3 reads TGTGCCAGCAGTCGAGCTAGCGCGGAGACCCAGTACCTC. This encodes CASSRASAETQYL.

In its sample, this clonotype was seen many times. The CDR3 DNA reads TGTGCCAGCAGCCAAGTGGTACCGGGACTAGCGGGAGTACATGAGCAGTTCTTC. Its protein is CASSQVVPGLAGVHEQFF. This sequence joins TRBV4-2 and TRBJ2-1; TRBD2 agrees at 14 bases. The germline CDR1 and CDR2 sequences are LGHNA and YNFKEQ. This CDR3 has 18 amino acids. The V and J ends lost 1 base and 8 bases, in that order; junction bases with no gene match: 10.

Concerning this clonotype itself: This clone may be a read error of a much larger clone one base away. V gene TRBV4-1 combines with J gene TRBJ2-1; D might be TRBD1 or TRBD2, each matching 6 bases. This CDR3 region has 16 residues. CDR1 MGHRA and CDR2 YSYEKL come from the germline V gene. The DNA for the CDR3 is TGCGCCAGCAGCCGCGCGGACATCGGGGGCTACAGTGAGCAGTTCTTC. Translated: CASSRADIGGYSEQFF.

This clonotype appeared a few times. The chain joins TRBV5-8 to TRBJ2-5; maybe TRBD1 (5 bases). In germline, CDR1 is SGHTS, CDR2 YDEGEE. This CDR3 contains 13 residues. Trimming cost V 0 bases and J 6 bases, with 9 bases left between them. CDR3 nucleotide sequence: TGTGCCAGCAGCTTGGGGGGCTGGAAGACCCAGTACTTC. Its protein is CASSLGGWKTQYF.

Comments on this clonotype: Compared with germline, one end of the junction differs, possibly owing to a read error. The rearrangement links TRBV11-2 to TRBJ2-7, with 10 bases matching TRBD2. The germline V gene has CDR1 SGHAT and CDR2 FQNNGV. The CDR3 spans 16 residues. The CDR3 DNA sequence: TGTGCCATCAGCTTACTTGCTAGCGGGAGCAGCGACGAGCAGTACTTC. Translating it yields CAISLLASGSSDEQYF.

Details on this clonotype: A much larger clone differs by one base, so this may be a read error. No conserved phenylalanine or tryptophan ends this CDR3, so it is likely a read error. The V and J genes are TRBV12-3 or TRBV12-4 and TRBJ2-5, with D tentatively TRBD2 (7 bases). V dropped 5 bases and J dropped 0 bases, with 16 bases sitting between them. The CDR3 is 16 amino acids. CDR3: CASSGGAAPYQETQYV. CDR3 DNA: TGTGCCAGCAGTGGGGGGGCAGCCCCGTACCAAGAGACCCAGTACGTC.

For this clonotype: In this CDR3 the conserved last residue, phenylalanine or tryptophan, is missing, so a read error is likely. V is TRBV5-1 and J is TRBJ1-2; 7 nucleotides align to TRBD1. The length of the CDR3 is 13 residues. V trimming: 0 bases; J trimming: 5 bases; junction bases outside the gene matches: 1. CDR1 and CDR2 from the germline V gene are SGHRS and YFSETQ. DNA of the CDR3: TGCGCCAGCAGCTTGGACAGGGGATATGGCTACACCTTA. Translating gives CASSLDRGYGYTL.

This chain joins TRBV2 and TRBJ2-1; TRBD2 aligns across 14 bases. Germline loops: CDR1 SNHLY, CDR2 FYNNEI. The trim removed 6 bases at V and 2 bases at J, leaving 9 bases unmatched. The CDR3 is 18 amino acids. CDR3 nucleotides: TGTGCCAGCAGGAGGATTGGGACTAGCGGGAGAGCCTACAATGAGCAGTTCTTC. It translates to CASRRIGTSGRAYNEQFF.

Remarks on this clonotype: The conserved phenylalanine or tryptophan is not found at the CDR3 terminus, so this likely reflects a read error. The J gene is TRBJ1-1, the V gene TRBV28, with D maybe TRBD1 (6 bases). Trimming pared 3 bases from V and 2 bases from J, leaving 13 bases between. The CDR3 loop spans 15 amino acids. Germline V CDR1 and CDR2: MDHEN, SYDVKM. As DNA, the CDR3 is TGTGCCAGCAGTTTTTCCGGGACAACCAACACTGAAGCTTTCTCT. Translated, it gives CASSFSGTTNTEAFS.

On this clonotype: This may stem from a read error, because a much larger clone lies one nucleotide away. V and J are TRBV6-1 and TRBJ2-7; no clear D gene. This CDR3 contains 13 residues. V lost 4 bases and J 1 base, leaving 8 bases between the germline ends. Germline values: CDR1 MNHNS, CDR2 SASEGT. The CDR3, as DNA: TGTGCCAGCAGTGCGGTACTATCCTACGAGCAGTACTTC. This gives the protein CASSAVLSYEQYF.

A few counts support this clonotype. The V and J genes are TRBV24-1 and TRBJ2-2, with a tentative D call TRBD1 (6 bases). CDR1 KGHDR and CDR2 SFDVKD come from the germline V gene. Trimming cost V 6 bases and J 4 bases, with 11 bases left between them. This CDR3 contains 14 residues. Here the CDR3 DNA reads TGTGCCACCAGTTCCAGGGGTCCCACCGGGGAGCTGTTTTTT. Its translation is CATSSRGPTGELFF.

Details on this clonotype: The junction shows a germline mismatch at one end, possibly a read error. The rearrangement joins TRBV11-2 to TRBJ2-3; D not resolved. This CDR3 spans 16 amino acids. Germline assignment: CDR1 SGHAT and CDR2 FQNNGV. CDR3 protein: CASSLEPFANTDRQYF. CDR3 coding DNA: TGTGCCAGCAGCTTAGAGCCCTTCGCTAACACAGATAGGCAGTATTTT.

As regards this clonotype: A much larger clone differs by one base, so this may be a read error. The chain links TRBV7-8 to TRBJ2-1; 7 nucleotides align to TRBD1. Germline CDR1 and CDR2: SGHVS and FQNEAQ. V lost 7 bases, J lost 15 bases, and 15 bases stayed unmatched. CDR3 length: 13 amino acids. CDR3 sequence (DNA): TGTGCCAGCATCGCCCGACAGGCAGGGGGTGGGTTCTTC. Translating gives CASIARQAGGGFF.

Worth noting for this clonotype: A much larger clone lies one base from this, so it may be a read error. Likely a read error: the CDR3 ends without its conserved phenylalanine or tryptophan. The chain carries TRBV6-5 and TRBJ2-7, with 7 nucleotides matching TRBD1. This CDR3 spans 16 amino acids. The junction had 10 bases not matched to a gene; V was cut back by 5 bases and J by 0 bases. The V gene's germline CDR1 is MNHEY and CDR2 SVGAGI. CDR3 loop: CASSHPSGTVSYEQYL. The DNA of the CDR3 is TGTGCCAGCAGTCATCCTTCCGGGACAGTCTCCTACGAGCAGTACTTA.

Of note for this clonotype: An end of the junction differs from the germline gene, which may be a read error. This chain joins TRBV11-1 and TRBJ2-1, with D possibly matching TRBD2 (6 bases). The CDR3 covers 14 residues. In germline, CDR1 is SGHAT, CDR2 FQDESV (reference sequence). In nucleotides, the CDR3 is TGTGCCAGCAGCTCGACTAGTGGGCACCATGAGCAGTTATTC. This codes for CASSSTSGHHEQLF.

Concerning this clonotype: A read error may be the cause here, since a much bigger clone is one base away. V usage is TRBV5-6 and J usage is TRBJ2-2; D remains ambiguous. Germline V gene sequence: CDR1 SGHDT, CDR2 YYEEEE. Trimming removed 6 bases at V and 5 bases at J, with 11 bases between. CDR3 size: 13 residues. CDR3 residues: CASIPRNTGELFF. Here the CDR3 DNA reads TGTGCCAGCATCCCCCGGAATACCGGGGAGCTGTTTTTT. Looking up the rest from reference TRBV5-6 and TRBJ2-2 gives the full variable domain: DAGVTQSPTHLIKTRGQQVTLRCSPKSGHDTVSWYQQALGQGPQFIFQYYEEEERQRGNFPDRFSGHQFPNYSSELNVNALLLGDSALYLCASIPRNTGELFFGEGSRLTVL.

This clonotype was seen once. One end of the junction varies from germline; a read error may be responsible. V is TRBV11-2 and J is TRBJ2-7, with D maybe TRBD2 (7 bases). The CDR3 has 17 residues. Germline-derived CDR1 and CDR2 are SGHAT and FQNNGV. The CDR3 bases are TGTTCCAGCAGCTTAAAAGGGGGGGCCAGGGGACACTATGAGCAGTACTTC. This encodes CSSSLKGGARGHYEQYF. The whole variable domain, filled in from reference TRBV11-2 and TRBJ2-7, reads EAGVAQSPRYKIIEKRQSVAFWCNPISGHATLYWYQQILGQGPKLLIQFQNNGVVDDSQLPKDRFSAERLKGVDSTLKIQPAKLEDSAVYLCSSSLKGGARGHYEQYFGPGTRLTVT.

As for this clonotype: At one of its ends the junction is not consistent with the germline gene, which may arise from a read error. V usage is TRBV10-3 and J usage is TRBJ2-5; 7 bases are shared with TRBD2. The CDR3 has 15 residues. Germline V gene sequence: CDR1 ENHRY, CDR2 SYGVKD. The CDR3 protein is CAIGESKRGWETQYF. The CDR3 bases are TGTGCCATCGGTGAGTCGAAGCGGGGTTGGGAGACCCAGTACTTC.